The present T cell receptor beta chain was sequenced within a study of blood T cells in healthy people across ages. Study details: About one barcoded beta molecule per two T cells was captured by template switching.

A sample-barcoded 5' primer and a J-beta primer mix were used in a second PCR of about 6 to 12 cycles. Via MiXCR, TCRdb re-called the 5' RACE reads, giving one row per CDR3 protein. This sample has about 1.7 million distinct CDR3 sequences, with 28% found just once. The CDR3 is 13 residues long. CDR1 and CDR2 (germline): DFQATT, SNEGSKA (reference sequence). V lost 1 base, J lost 9 bases, and 6 bases stayed unmatched. In this sample, this clonotype turned up many times. Its matching antigen is unknown. Overall study findings and caveats: Age brought a roughly linear fall in TCR beta diversity measured per million T cells.

The specimen sequenced was blood. This clonotype was sampled from a woman in her thirties in good health. The chain combines TRBV20-1 with TRBJ2-1; 7 bases align to TRBD2. The CDR3 is CSARVLAEVEQFF. CDR3 nucleotides: TGCAGTGCTAGAGTCCTAGCGGAGGTTGAGCAGTTCTTC.